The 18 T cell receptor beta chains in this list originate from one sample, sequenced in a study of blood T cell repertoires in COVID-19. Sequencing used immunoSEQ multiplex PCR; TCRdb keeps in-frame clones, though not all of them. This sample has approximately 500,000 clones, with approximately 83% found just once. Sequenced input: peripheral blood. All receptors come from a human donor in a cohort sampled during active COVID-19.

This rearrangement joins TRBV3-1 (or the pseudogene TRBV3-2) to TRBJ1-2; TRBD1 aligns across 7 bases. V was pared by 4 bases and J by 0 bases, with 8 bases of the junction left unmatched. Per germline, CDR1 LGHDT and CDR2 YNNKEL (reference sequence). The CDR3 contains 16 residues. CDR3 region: CASSRGTVWSNYGYTF. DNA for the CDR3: TGTGCCAGCAGCCGAGGGACAGTTTGGTCTAACTATGGCTACACCTTC.

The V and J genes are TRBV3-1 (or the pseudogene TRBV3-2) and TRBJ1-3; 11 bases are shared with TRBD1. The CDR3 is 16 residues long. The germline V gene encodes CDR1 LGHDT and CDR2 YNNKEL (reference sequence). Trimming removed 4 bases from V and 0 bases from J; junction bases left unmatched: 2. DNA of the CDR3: TGTGCCAGCAGCCCCGGGACAGGGGGCTCTGGAAACACCATATATTTT. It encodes CASSPGTGGSGNTIYF.

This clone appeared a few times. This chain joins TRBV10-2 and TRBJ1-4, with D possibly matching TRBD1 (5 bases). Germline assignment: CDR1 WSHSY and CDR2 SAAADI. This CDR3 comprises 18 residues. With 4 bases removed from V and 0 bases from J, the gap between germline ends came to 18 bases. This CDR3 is CASSGQQGGVATNEKLFF. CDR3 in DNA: TGCGCCAGCAGTGGGCAGCAGGGTGGAGTTGCAACTAATGAAAAACTGTTTTTT.

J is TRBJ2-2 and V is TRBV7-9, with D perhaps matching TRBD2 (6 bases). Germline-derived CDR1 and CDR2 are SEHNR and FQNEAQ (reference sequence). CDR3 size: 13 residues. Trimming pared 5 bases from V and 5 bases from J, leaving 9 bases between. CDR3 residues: CASSHGGTGELFF. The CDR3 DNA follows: TGTGCCAGCAGCCACGGAGGGACCGGGGAGCTGTTTTTT.

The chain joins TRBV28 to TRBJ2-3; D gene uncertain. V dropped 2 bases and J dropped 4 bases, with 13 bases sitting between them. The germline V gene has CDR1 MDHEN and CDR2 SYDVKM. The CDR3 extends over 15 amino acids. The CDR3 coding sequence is TGTGCCAGCAGTTTAGGTGGCGCTGGGCCAGATACGCAGTATTTT. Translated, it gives CASSLGGAGPDTQYF. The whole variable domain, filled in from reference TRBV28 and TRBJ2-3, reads DVKVTQSSRYLVKRTGEKVFLECVQDMDHENMFWYRQDPGLGLRLIYFSYDVKMKEKGDIPEGYSVSREKKERFSLILESASTNQTSMYLCASSLGGAGPDTQYFGPGTRLTVL.

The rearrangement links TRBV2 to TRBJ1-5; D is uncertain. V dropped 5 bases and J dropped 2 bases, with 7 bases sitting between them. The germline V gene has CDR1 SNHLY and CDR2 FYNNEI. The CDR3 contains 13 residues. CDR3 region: CASSPSRNQPQHF. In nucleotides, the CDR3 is TGTGCCAGCAGTCCCAGTCGCAATCAGCCCCAGCATTTT.

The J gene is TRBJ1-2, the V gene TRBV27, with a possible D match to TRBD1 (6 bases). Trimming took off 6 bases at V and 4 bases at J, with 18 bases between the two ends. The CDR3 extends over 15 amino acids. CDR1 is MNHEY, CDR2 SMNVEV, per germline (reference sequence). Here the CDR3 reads CASRLHAGGGYGYTF. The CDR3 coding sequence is TGTGCCAGCAGGCTTCATGCGGGGGGCGGCTATGGCTACACCTTC.

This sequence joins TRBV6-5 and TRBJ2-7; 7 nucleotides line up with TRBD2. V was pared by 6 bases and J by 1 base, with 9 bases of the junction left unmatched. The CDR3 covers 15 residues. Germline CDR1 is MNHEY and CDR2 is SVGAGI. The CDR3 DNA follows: TGTGCCAGCAGCCTCAGCCGAGCGGGGTCCTACGAGCAGTACTTC. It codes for CASSLSRAGSYEQYF.

CDR3: CASSLLSQETQYF. CDR3 coding DNA: TGTGCCAGCAGCTTACTTAGCCAAGAGACCCAGTACTTC. This chain links TRBV11-2 with TRBJ2-5; D remains ambiguous. Trimming took off 2 bases at V and 1 base at J, with 5 bases between the two ends. CDR1 and CDR2 (germline): SGHAT, FQNNGV. The CDR3 has 13 amino acids.

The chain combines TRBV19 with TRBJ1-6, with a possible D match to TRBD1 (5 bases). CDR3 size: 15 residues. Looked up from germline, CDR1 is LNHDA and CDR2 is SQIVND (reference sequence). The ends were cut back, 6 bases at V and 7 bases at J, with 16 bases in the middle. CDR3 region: CASRRELGGNSPLHF. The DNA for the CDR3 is TGTGCCAGTAGACGGGAATTGGGGGGGAATTCACCCCTCCACTTT.

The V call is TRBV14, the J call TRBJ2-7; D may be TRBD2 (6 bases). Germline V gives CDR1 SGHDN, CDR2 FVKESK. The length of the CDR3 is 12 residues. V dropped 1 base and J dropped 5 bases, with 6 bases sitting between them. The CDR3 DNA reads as TGTGCCAGCAGCCAAGCGGGGGACGAGCAGTACTTC. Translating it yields CASSQAGDEQYF.

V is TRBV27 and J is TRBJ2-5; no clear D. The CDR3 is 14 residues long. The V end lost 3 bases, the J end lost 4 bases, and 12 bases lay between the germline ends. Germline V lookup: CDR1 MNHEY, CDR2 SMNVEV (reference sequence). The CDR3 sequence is CASSFSALGETQYF. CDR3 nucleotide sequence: TGTGCCAGCAGTTTCTCTGCACTCGGAGAGACCCAGTACTTC.

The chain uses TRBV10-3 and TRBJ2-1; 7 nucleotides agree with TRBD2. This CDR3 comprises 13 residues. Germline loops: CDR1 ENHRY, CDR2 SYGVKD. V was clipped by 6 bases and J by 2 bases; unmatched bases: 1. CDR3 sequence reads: CAIRAGPYNEQFF. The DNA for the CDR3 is TGTGCCATCAGAGCGGGACCCTACAATGAGCAGTTCTTC.

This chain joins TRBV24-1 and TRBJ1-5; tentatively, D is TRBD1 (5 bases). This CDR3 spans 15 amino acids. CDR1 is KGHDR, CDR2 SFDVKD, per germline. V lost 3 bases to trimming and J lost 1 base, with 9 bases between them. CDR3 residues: CATSDRRGSNQPQHF. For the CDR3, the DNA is TGTGCCACCAGTGATAGGAGGGGAAGCAATCAGCCCCAGCATTTT.

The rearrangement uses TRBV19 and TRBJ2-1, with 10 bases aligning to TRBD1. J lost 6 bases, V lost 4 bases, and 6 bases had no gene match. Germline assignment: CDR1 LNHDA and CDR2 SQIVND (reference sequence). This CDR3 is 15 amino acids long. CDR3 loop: CASSTGQGLRNEQFF. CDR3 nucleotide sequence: TGTGCCAGTAGTACGGGACAGGGGCTACGCAATGAGCAGTTCTTC.

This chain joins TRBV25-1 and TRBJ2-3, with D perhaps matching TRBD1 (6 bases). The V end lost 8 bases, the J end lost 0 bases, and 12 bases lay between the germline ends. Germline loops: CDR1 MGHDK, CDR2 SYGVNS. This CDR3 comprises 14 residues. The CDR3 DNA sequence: TGTGCCAGCCGCGACACAGGGAGCACAGATACGCAGTATTTT. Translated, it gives CASRDTGSTDTQYF.

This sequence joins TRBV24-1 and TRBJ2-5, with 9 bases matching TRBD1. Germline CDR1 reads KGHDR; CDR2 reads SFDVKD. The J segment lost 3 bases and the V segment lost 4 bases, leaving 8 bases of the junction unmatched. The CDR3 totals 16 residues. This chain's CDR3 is CATSDARTGVEETQYF. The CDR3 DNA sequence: TGTGCCACCAGTGACGCACGGACAGGGGTGGAAGAGACCCAGTACTTC.

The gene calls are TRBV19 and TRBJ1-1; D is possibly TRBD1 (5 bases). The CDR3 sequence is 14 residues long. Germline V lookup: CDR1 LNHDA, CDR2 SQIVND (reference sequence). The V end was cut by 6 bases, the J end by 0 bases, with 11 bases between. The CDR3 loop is CASRHRQMNTEAFF. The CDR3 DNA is TGTGCCAGTAGACATAGACAGATGAACACTGAAGCTTTCTTT.